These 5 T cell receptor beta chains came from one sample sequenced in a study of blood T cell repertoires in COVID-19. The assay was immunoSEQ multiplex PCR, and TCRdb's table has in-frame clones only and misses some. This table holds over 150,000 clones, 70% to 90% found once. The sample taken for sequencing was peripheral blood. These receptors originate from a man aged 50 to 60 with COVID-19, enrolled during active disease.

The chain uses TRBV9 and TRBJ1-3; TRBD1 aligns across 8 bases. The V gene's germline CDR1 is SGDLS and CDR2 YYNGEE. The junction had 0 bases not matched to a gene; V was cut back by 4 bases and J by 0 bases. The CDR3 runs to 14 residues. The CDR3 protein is CASSTGGSGNTIYF. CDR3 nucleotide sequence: TGTGCCAGCAGCACAGGGGGCTCTGGAAACACCATATATTTT.

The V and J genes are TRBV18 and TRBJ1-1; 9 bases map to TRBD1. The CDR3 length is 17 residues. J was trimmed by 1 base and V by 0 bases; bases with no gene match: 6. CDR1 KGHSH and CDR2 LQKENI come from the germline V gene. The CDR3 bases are TGTGCCAGCTCACCACCGGACAGGGGACGGGGGAACACTGAAGCTTTCTTT. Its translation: CASSPPDRGRGNTEAFF.

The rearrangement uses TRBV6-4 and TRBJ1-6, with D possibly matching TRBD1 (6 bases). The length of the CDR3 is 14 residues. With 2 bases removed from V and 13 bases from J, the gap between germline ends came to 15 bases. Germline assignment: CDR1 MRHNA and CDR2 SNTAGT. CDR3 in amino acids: CASSDRGGEAPLHF. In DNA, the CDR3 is TGTGCCAGCAGTGACAGGGGGGGTGAGGCGCCCCTCCACTTT.

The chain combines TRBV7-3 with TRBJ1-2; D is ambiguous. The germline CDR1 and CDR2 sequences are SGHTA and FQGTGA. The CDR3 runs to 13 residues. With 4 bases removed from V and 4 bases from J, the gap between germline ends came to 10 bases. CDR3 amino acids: CASSSLWPYGYTF. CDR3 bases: TGTGCCAGCAGCTCTCTGTGGCCCTATGGCTACACCTTC.

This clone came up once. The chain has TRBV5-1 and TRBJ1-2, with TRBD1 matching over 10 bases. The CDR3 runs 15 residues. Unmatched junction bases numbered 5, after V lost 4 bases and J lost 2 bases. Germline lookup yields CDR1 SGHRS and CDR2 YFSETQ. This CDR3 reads CASSERTGGNYGYTF. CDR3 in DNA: TGCGCCAGCAGCGAGCGGACAGGGGGAAACTATGGCTACACCTTC.